The sequence of this TCR beta chain was determined in a study of blood T cells in healthy people across ages. Study findings and constraints: Per-million-T-cell TCR beta diversity fell roughly linearly with age. Calculation of diversity from one million T cells yielded estimates considered to be underestimates.

To note about this clonotype: Its cognate antigen is unknown.

This CDR3 is 13 amino acids long. V lost 7 bases and J 2 bases, leaving 12 bases between the germline ends. Primed by a sample-barcoded 5' primer and a J-beta primer mix, a second PCR proceeded for 7 to 11 cycles. Via MiXCR, TCRdb re-called the 5' RACE reads, giving one row per CDR3 protein. The data show roughly 800,000 distinct CDR3 sequences, roughly 64% seen once. Sample: blood. This receptor was taken from a man aged 25 to 40 in good health. The chain recombines TRBV12-3 or TRBV12-4 with TRBJ2-7; D ambiguous. CDR3 loop: CASNFGLPYEQYF. The DNA for the CDR3 is TGTGCCAGCAACTTCGGGTTGCCCTACGAGCAGTACTTC.